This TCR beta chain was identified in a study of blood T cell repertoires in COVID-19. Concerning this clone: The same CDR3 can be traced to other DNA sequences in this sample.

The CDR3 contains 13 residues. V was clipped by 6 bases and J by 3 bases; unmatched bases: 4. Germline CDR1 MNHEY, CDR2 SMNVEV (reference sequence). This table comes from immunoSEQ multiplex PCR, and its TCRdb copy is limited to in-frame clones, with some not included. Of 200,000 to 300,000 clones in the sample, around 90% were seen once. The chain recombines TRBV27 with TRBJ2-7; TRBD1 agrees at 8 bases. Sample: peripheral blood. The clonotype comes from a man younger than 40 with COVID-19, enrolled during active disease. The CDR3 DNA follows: TGTGCCAGCAGGACAACAGGGGGCTACGAGCAGTACTTC. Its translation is CASRTTGGYEQYF.